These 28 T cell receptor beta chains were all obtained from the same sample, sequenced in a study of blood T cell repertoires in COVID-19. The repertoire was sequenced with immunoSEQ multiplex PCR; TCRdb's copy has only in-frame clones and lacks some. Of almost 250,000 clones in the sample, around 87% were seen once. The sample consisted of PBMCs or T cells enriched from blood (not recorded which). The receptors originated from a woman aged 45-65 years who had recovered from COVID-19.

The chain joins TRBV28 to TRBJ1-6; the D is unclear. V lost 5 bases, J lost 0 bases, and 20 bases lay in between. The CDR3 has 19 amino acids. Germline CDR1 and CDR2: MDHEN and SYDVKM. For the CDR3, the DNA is TGTGCCAGCAGTCCACCCCTCTTAGAACAGAGCTCCTATAATTCACCCCTCCACTTT. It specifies CASSPPLLEQSSYNSPLHF. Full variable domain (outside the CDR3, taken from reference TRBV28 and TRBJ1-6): DVKVTQSSRYLVKRTGEKVFLECVQDMDHENMFWYRQDPGLGLRLIYFSYDVKMKEKGDIPEGYSVSREKKERFSLILESASTNQTSMYLCASSPPLLEQSSYNSPLHFGNGTRLTVT.

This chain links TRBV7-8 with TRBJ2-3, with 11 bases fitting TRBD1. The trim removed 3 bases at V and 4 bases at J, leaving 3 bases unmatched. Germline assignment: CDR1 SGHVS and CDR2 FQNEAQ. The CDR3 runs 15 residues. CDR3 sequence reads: CASSFRTGGPDTQYF. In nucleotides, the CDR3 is TGTGCCAGCAGCTTCCGGACAGGGGGCCCAGATACGCAGTATTTT.

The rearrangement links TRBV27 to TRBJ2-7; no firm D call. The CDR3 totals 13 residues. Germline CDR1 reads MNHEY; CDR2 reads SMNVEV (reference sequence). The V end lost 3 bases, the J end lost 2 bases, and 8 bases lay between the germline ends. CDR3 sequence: CASSFHQAYEQYF. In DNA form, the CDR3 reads TGTGCCAGCAGTTTTCATCAGGCCTACGAGCAGTACTTC.

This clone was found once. The CDR3 sequence is CASSLQTSGTYEQFF. The DNA of the CDR3 is TGTGCCAGCAGCCTTCAGACTAGCGGGACCTATGAGCAGTTCTTC. The J gene is TRBJ2-1, the V gene TRBV7-2; TRBD2 matches at 11 bases. Germline V lookup: CDR1 SGHTA, CDR2 FQGNSA. There are 15 residues in the CDR3. J was trimmed by 8 bases and V by 5 bases; bases with no gene match: 8. The whole variable domain, filled in from reference TRBV7-2 and TRBJ2-1, reads GAGVSQSPSNKVTEKGKDVELRCDPISGHTALYWYRQSLGQGLEFLIYFQGNSAPDKSGLPSDRFSAERTGGSVSTLTIQRTQQEDSAVYLCASSLQTSGTYEQFFGPGTRLTVL.

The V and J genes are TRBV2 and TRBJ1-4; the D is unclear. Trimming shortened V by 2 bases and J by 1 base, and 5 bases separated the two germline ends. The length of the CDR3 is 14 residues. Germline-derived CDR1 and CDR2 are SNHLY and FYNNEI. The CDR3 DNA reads TGTGCCAGCAGTGAATTCCGAACTAATGAAAAACTGTTTTTT. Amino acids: CASSEFRTNEKLFF.

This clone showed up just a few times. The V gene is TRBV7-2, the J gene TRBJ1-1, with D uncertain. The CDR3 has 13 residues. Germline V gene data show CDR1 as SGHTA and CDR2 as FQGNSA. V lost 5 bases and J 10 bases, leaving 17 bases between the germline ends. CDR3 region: CASSSREGGLAFF. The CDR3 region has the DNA TGTGCCAGCAGCAGTCGAGAGGGAGGATTAGCTTTCTTT.

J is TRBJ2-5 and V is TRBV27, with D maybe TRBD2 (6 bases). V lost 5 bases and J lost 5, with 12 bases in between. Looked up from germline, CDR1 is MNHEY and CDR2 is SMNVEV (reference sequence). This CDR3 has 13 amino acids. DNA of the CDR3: TGTGCCAGCAGTCCCCGGGGGAGCGAGACCCAGTACTTC. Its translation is CASSPRGSETQYF.

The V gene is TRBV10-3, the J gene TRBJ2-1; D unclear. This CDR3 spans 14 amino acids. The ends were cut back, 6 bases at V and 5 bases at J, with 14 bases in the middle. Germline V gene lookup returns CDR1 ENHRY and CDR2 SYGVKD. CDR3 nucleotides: TGTGCCATCAGCGGGTTTCGGAACAACAATGAGCAGTTCTTC. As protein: CAISGFRNNNEQFF.

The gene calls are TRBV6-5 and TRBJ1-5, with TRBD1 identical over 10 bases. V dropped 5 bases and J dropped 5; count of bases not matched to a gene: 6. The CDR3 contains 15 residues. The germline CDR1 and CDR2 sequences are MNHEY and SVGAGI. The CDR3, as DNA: TGTGCCAGCAGTACCCAGACAGGGGGCCATCAGCCCCAGCATTTT. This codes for CASSTQTGGHQPQHF.

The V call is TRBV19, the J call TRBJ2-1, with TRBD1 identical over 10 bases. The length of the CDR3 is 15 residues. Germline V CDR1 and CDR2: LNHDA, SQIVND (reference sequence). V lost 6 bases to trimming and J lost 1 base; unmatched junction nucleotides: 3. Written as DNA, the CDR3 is TGTGCCAGTAGACCGGGACAGGGGTCCTACAATGAGCAGTTCTTC. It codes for CASRPGQGSYNEQFF.

As DNA, the CDR3 is TGTGCCAGCAGCGCCGCTGCGGGACTAGTAGACACCGGGGAGCTGTTTTTT. As protein: CASSAAAGLVDTGELFF. The chain uses TRBV9 and TRBJ2-2; 8 positions match TRBD2. The ends lost 3 bases at V and 3 bases at J; junction bases unmatched: 10. From germline, CDR1 is SGDLS and CDR2 YYNGEE. The CDR3 runs 17 residues.

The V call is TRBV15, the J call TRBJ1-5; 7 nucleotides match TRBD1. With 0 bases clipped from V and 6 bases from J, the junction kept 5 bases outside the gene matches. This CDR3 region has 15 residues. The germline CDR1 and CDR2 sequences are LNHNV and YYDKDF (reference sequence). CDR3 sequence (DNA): TGTGCCACCAGCAGAGATAAGGGGGCTGCTCAGCCCCAGCATTTT. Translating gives CATSRDKGAAQPQHF.

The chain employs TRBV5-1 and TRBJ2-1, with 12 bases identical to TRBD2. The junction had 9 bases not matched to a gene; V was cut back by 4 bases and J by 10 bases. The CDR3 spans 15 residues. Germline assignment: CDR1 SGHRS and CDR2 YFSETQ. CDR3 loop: CASSTRTSGAVEQFF. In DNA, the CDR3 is TGCGCCAGCAGCACCCGGACTAGCGGGGCTGTAGAGCAGTTCTTC.

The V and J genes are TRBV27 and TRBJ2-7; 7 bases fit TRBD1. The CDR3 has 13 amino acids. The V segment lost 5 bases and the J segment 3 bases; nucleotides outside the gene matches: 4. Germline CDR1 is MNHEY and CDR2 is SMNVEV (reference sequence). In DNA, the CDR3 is TGTGCCAGCAGTCCCTCAGGGGGCTACGAGCAGTACTTC. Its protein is CASSPSGGYEQYF.

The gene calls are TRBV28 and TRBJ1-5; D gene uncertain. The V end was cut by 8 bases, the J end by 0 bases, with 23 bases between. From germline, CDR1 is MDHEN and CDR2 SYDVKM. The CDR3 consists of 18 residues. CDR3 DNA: TGTGCCAGCTTCGATGTCAAACCTCCGCTATATAGCAATCAGCCCCAGCATTTT. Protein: CASFDVKPPLYSNQPQHF.

This CDR3 is CASSRQINQPQHF. In nucleotides, the CDR3 is TGTGCCAGCAGCCGACAGATCAATCAGCCCCAGCATTTT. V and J are TRBV28 and TRBJ1-5, with a weak D call TRBD1 (5 bases). This CDR3 region has 13 residues. Trimming took off 6 bases at V and 3 bases at J, with 9 bases between the two ends. From germline, CDR1 is MDHEN and CDR2 SYDVKM.

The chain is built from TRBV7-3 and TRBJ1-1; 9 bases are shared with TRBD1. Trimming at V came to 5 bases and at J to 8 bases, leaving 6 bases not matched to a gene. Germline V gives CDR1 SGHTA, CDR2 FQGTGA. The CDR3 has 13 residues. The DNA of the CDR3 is TGTGCCAGCAGCGCAGGGACAGGGCTCGAAGCTTTCTTT. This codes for CASSAGTGLEAFF.

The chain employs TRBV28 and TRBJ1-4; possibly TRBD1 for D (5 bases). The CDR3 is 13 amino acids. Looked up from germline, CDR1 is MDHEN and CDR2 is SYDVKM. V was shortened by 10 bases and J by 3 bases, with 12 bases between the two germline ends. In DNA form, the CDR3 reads TGTGCCATCGACGCGGGGGCTAATGAAAAACTGTTTTTT. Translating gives CAIDAGANEKLFF.

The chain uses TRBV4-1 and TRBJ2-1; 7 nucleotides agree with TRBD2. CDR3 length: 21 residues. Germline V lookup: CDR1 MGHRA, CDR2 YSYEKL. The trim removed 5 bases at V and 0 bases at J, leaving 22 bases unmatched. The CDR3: CASSIAPSGRAGVSSYNEQFF. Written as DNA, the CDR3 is TGCGCCAGCAGCATCGCCCCCTCCGGAAGGGCGGGAGTGAGCTCCTACAATGAGCAGTTCTTC.

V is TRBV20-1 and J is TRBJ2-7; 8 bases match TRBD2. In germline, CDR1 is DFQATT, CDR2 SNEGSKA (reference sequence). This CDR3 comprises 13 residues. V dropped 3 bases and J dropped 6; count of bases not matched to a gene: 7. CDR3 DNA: TGCAGTGCTAGTGAGGGACTAGTCCTCGAGCAGTACTTC. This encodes CSASEGLVLEQYF.

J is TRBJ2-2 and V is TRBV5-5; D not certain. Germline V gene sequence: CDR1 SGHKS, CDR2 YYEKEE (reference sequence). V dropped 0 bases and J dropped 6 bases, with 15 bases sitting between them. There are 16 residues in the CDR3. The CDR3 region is CASSLVVSWAPGELFF. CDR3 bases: TGTGCCAGCAGCTTGGTTGTGTCTTGGGCCCCCGGGGAGCTGTTTTTT.

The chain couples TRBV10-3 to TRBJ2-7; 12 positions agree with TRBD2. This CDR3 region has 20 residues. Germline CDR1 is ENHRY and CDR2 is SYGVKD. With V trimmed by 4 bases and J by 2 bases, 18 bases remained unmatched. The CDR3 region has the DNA TGTGCCATCAGTGCAACTAGCGGGAGGCCTGCTGAACGCCGAACCTACGAGCAGTACTTC. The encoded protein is CAISATSGRPAERRTYEQYF.

The CDR3 sequence: CASSRTGTNYEQYF. Written as DNA, the CDR3 is TGTGCCAGCAGCCGGACAGGGACCAACTACGAGCAGTACTTC. This rearrangement joins TRBV6-5 to TRBJ2-7; 8 positions agree with TRBD1. There are 14 residues in the CDR3. Germline V gives CDR1 MNHEY, CDR2 SVGAGI. J lost 3 bases, V lost 6 bases, and 7 bases had no gene match.

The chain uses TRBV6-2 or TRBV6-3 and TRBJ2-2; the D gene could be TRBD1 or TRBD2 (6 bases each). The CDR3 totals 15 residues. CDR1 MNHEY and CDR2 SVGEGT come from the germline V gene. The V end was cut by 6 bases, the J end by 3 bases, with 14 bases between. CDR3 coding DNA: TGTGCCAGCAGCCCGGGGGACATTTACACCGGGGAGCTGTTTTTT. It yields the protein CASSPGDIYTGELFF.

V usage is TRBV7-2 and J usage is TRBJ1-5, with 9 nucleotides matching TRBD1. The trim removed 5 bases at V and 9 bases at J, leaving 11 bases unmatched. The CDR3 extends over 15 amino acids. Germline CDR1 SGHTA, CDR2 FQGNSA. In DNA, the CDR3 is TGTGCCAGCAGCCCCGAAGGACAGGGGCTAACGCCCCAGCATTTT. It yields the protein CASSPEGQGLTPQHF.

The CDR3 DNA follows: TGTGCCAGCTGTGCCGGACAGACTGAAAAACTGTTTTTT. Protein: CASCAGQTEKLFF. V gene TRBV18 combines with J gene TRBJ1-4; D may be TRBD1 (6 bases). Looked up from germline, CDR1 is KGHSH and CDR2 is LQKENI. The length of the CDR3 is 13 residues. The V end was cut by 7 bases, the J end by 7 bases, with 13 bases between.

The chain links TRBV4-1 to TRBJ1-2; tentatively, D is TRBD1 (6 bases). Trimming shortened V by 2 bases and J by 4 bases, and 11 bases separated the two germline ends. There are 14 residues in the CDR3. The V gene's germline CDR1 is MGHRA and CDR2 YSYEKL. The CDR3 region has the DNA TGCGCCAGCAGCCAACCTGGACAGCCCTATGGCTACACCTTC. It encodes CASSQPGQPYGYTF.

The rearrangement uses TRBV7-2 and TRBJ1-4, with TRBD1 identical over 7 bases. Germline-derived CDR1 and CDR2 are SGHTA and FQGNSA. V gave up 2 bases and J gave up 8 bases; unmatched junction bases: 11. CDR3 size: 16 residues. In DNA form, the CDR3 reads TGTGCCAGCAGCTTAAGTTCGAGACAGGGATCCGAAAAACTGTTTTTT. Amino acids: CASSLSSRQGSEKLFF.